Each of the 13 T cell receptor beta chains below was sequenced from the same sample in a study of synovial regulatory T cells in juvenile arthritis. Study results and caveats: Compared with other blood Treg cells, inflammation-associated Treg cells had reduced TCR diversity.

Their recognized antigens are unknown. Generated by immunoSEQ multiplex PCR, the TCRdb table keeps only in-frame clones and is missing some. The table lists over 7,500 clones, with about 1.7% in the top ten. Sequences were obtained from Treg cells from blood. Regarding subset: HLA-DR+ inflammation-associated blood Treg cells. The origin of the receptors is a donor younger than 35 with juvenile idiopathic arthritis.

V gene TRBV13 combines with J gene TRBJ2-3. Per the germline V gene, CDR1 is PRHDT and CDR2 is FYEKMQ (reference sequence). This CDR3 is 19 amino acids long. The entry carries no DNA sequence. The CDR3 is CASRFGPSGAGTSTDTQYF.

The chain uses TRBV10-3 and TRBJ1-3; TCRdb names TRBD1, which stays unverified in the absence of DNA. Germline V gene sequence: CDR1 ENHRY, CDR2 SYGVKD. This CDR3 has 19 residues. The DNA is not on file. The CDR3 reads CAISSTFGTGVSSGNTIYF.

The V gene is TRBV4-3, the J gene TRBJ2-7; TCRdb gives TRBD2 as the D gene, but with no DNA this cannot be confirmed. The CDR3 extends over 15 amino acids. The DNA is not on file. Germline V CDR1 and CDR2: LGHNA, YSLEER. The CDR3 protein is CASSQGTSGAYEQYF.

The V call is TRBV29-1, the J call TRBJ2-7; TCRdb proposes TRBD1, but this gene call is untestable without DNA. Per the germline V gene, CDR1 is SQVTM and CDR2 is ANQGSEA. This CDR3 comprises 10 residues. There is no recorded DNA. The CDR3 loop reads CSVGSREQYF.

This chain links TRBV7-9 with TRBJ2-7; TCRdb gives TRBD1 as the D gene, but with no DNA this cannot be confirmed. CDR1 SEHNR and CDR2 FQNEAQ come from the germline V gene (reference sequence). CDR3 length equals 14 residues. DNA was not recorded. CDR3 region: CASSSHQGAYEQYF.

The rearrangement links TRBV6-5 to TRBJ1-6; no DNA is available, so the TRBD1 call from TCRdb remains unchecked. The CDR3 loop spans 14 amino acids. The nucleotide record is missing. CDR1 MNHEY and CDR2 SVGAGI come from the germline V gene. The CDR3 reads CASMQQGGFQALHF.

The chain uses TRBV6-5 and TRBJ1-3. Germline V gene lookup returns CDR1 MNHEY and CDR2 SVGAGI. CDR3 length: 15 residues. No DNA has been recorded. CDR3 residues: CASSYSGNSGNTIYF.

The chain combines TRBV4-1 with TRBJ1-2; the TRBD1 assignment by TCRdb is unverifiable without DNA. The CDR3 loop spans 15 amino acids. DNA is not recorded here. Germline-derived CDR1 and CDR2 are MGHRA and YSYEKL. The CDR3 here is CASSQKGQGGYGYTF.

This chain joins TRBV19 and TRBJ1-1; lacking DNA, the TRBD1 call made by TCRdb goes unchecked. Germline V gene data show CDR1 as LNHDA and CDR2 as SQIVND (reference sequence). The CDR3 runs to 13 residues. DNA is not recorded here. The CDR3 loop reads CASSRNRGREVFF. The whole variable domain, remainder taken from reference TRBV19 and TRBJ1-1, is DGGITQSPKYLFRKEGQNVTLSCEQNLNHDAMYWYRQDPGQGLRLIYYSQIVNDFQKGDIAEGYSVSREKKESFPLTVTSAQKNPTAFYLCASSRNRGREVFFGQGTRLTVV.

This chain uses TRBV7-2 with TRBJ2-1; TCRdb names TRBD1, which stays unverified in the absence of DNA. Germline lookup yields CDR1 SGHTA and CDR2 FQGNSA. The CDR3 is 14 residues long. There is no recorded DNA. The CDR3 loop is CASSSPDRYNEQFF.

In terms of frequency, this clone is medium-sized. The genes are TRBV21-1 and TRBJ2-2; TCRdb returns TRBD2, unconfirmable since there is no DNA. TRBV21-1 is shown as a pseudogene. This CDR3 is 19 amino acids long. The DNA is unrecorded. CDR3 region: CATTNTDGRALKNTGELFF.

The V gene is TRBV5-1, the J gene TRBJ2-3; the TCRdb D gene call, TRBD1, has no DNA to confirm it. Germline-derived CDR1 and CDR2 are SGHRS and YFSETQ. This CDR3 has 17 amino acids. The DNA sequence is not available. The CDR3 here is CASSLARVGQGGDTQYF. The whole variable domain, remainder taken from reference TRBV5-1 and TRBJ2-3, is KAGVTQTPRYLIKTRGQQVTLSCSPISGHRSVSWYQQTPGQGLQFLFEYFSETQRNKGNFPGRFSGRQFSNSRSEMNVSTLELGDSALYLCASSLARVGQGGDTQYFGPGTRLTVL.

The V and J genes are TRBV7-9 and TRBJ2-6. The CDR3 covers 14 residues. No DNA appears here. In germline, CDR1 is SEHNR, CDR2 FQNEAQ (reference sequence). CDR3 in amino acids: CASGVWVGANVLTF.